This passage covers 28 T cell receptor beta chains from one sample sequenced in a study of OX40 agonist ivuxolimab in advanced cancers. Sequenced by immunoSEQ multiplex PCR; TCRdb stores in-frame clones only, minus some. This sample yields tens of thousands of clones, of which around 90% are seen a single time; about 0.53% belongs to the top ten. The source material was CD4+ or CD8+ T cells sorted from blood, sampled in a trial of the OX40 agonist ivuxolimab. These receptors were collected from an adult with an advanced solid tumor such as melanoma, head and neck, liver or kidney cancer.

The rearrangement uses TRBV6-1 and TRBJ1-1, with 7 bases identical to TRBD1. This CDR3 spans 11 amino acids. Germline assignment: CDR1 MNHNS and CDR2 SASEGT. Losses at the gene ends were 8 bases for V and 4 bases for J; bases not matched to a gene: 1. CDR3 region: CASHRGTEAFF. The CDR3 DNA reads as TGTGCCAGCCACAGGGGCACTGAAGCTTTCTTT.

CDR3: CACLAYGYTF. In DNA, the CDR3 is TGTGCCTGCTTGGCCTATGGCTACACCTTC. The chain carries TRBV30 and TRBJ1-2; no reliable D call. V lost 6 bases, J lost 4 bases, and 6 bases lay in between. The CDR3 consists of 10 residues. Germline CDR1 reads GTSNPN; CDR2 reads SVGIG (reference sequence).

Worth noting for this clone: The sample has other DNA sequences that encode this CDR3 too. This chain uses TRBV6-5 with TRBJ1-2; D call uncertain. This CDR3 comprises 13 residues. V lost 0 bases, J lost 3 bases, and 5 bases lay in between. Germline V gene data show CDR1 as MNHEY and CDR2 as SVGAGI. CDR3 nucleotides: TGTGCCAGCAGTTACTCGACGGACTATGGCTACACCTTC. This codes for CASSYSTDYGYTF.

This sequence joins TRBV5-1 and TRBJ2-1; 7 positions agree with TRBD1. CDR1 and CDR2 (germline): SGHRS, YFSETQ. There are 11 residues in the CDR3. The trim removed 7 bases at V and 10 bases at J, leaving 5 bases unmatched. Written as DNA, the CDR3 is TGCGCCAGCTCACCGGACAGGGAGCAGTTCTTC. This translates into CASSPDREQFF.

The chain combines TRBV9 with TRBJ2-7; TRBD2 aligns across 13 bases. This CDR3 is built from 16 residues. The germline V gene encodes CDR1 SGDLS and CDR2 YYNGEE. With V trimmed by 4 bases and J by 5 bases, 9 bases remained unmatched. In DNA form, the CDR3 reads TGTGCCAGCAGCCAAGAGGGGGGACTAGCGGGAAACGAGCAGTACTTC. It codes for CASSQEGGLAGNEQYF.

The V and J genes are TRBV5-1 and TRBJ1-1, with D possibly TRBD1 on 6 matching bases. The CDR3 loop spans 14 amino acids. Germline loops: CDR1 SGHRS, CDR2 YFSETQ. V was pared by 0 bases and J by 11 bases, with 17 bases between. The CDR3 coding sequence is TGCGCCAGCAGCTTGGCCTTACAGGGCCCGGGGGCTTTCTTT. This translates into CASSLALQGPGAFF.

The chain employs TRBV28 and TRBJ2-3; D gene uncertain. Trimming took off 3 bases at V and 0 bases at J, with 10 bases between the two ends. The germline gives CDR1 MDHEN, CDR2 SYDVKM. The CDR3 contains 15 residues. This chain's CDR3 is CASSFPAVSTDTQYF. DNA of the CDR3: TGTGCCAGCAGTTTCCCCGCGGTGAGCACAGATACGCAGTATTTT.

The genes are TRBV5-1 and TRBJ2-7; D is perhaps TRBD1 (5 bases). CDR3 length: 14 residues. Germline CDR1 and CDR2: SGHRS and YFSETQ. Trimming removed 0 bases from V and 6 bases from J, with 13 bases in between. CDR3 sequence (DNA): TGCGCCAGCAGCTTGGGAATCAGGGCAGGCGAGCAGTACTTC. It yields the protein CASSLGIRAGEQYF.

The chain employs TRBV19 and TRBJ2-3; D is ambiguous. The V end lost 1 base, the J end lost 5 bases, and 7 bases lay between the germline ends. CDR1 and CDR2 (germline): LNHDA, SQIVND (reference sequence). The CDR3 runs to 13 residues. The CDR3 reads CASSIGVRDTQYF. Written as DNA, the CDR3 is TGTGCCAGTAGTATAGGGGTGAGAGATACGCAGTATTTT.

CDR3 loop: CASSLATGGTDTQYF. CDR3 coding DNA: TGTGCCAGCAGCTTAGCAACGGGGGGCACAGATACGCAGTATTTT. J is TRBJ2-3 and V is TRBV7-9, with a weak D call TRBD2 (6 bases). V lost 0 bases, J lost 1 base, and 8 bases lay in between. Germline V CDR1 and CDR2: SEHNR, FQNEAQ (reference sequence). The CDR3 runs to 15 residues.

The chain carries TRBV29-1 and TRBJ1-2; D is undetermined. Germline loops: CDR1 SQVTM, CDR2 ANQGSEA. The CDR3 consists of 13 residues. V gave up 3 bases and J gave up 4 bases, with 12 bases separating them. CDR3 sequence reads: CSVENRAFYGYTF. Here the CDR3 DNA reads TGCAGCGTTGAGAATCGGGCTTTCTATGGCTACACCTTC. The full variable domain, with the rest looked up from reference TRBV29-1 and TRBJ1-2, is SAVISQKPSRDICQRGTSLTIQCQVDSQVTMMFWYRQQPGQSLTLIATANQGSEATYESGFVIDKFPISRPNLTFSTLTVSNMSPEDSSIYLCSVENRAFYGYTFGSGTRLTVV.

V gene TRBV30 combines with J gene TRBJ2-1; 13 bases line up with TRBD2. V was clipped by 2 bases and J by 4 bases; unmatched bases: 2. This CDR3 region has 15 residues. Germline assignment: CDR1 GTSNPN and CDR2 SVGIG (reference sequence). As DNA, the CDR3 is TGTGCCTGGAGTCTGACTAGCGGGAGGTACAATGAGCAGTTCTTC. It is translated as CAWSLTSGRYNEQFF.

V gene TRBV6-5 combines with J gene TRBJ1-2; no clear D gene. This CDR3 is 15 amino acids long. V lost 4 bases to trimming and J lost 4 bases, with 16 bases between them. Looked up from germline, CDR1 is MNHEY and CDR2 is SVGAGI. Here the CDR3 reads CASSSPPTAGYGYTF. The CDR3, as DNA: TGTGCCAGCAGTTCTCCCCCTACGGCGGGCTATGGCTACACCTTC.

The CDR3 here is CASSMGVNEKLFF. Written as DNA, the CDR3 is TGTGCCAGCAGTATGGGGGTTAATGAAAAACTGTTTTTT. This chain connects TRBV27 to TRBJ1-4, with D possibly TRBD1 on 5 matching bases. Between the trimmed V and J ends, which lost 5 bases and 4 bases, there was a span of 8 bases. The CDR3 is made up of 13 amino acids. CDR1 is MNHEY, CDR2 SMNVEV, per germline (reference sequence). The entire variable domain, with the rest obtained from reference TRBV27 and TRBJ1-4, is as follows: EAQVTQNPRYLITVTGKKLTVTCSQNMNHEYMSWYRQDPGLGLRQIYYSMNVEVTDKGDVPEGYKVSRKEKRNFPLILESPSPNQTSLYFCASSMGVNEKLFFGSGTQLSVL.

The chain is built from TRBV28 and TRBJ1-1, with D maybe TRBD1 (5 bases). CDR3 size: 14 residues. V lost 2 bases to trimming and J lost 1 base, with 8 bases between them. Germline CDR1 MDHEN, CDR2 SYDVKM. The CDR3: CASSLTQENTEAFF. The CDR3 DNA reads TGTGCCAGCAGTTTAACACAGGAGAACACTGAAGCTTTCTTT.

V gene TRBV10-3 combines with J gene TRBJ1-3, with 8 bases lining up with TRBD1. In germline, CDR1 is ENHRY, CDR2 SYGVKD. The CDR3 totals 19 residues. The trim removed 4 bases at V and 0 bases at J, leaving 14 bases unmatched. The CDR3 protein is CAISGSRQGNFGSGNTIYF. In DNA form, the CDR3 reads TGTGCCATCAGTGGATCGAGACAGGGGAATTTCGGCTCTGGAAACACCATATATTTT.

CDR3 residues: CASTYTGGSYYEQYF. In DNA, the CDR3 is TGTGCCAGCACCTATACGGGGGGTAGCTACTACGAGCAGTACTTC. J is TRBJ2-7 and V is TRBV13, with 7 bases identical to TRBD2. The length of the CDR3 is 15 residues. Germline V gene sequence: CDR1 PRHDT, CDR2 FYEKMQ (reference sequence). With 7 bases clipped from V and 3 bases from J, the junction kept 12 bases outside the gene matches.

The chain joins TRBV14 to TRBJ2-1; D remains ambiguous. The germline gives CDR1 SGHDN, CDR2 FVKESK. This CDR3 comprises 13 residues. V lost 1 base, J lost 9 bases, and 10 bases lay in between. The CDR3 region has the DNA TGTGCCAGCAGCCAAGTTCAAGGGCCTGAGCAGTTCTTC. Translating gives CASSQVQGPEQFF.

Only one count was recorded for this clone. This chain links TRBV5-1 with TRBJ2-2; 7 bases map to TRBD1. J lost 5 bases, V lost 4 bases, and 5 bases had no gene match. Germline CDR1 SGHRS, CDR2 YFSETQ. The CDR3 is made up of 14 amino acids. As DNA, the CDR3 is TGCGCCAGCAGCCCCCCCAGGGGGACCGGGGAGCTGTTTTTT. Translation gives CASSPPRGTGELFF.

The J gene is TRBJ2-3, the V gene TRBV7-8; 8 nucleotides align to TRBD2. Germline V gene lookup returns CDR1 SGHVS and CDR2 FQNEAQ. Unmatched junction bases numbered 6, after V lost 5 bases and J lost 5 bases. The CDR3 length is 14 residues. The CDR3 is CASSGPGGVDTQYF. DNA of the CDR3: TGTGCCAGCAGCGGCCCGGGGGGGGTAGATACGCAGTATTTT.

V usage is TRBV9 and J usage is TRBJ1-3, with no clear D. Germline assignment: CDR1 SGDLS and CDR2 YYNGEE. This CDR3 region has 15 residues. Trimming stripped 0 bases from V and 7 bases from J, with 14 bases between. For the CDR3, the DNA is TGTGCCAGCAGCGTAGCAGCAGGTTCCTTGAACACCATATATTTT. Residues: CASSVAAGSLNTIYF.

The chain combines TRBV5-1 with TRBJ2-7; D may be TRBD2 (6 bases). The CDR3 covers 13 residues. The germline gives CDR1 SGHRS, CDR2 YFSETQ. V dropped 2 bases and J dropped 6 bases, with 12 bases sitting between them. The CDR3: CASSLRRAAEQYF. CDR3 DNA sequence: TGCGCCAGCAGCTTAAGGAGGGCCGCCGAGCAGTACTTC.

The V call is TRBV2, the J call TRBJ2-3, with D hard to call. The CDR3 is made up of 14 amino acids. The germline V and J ends were trimmed by 7 bases and 4 bases, with 15 bases remaining between them. Germline values: CDR1 SNHLY, CDR2 FYNNEI. The CDR3 spells CASTLGVGPDTQYF. CDR3 bases: TGTGCCAGCACCCTAGGAGTTGGGCCAGATACGCAGTATTTT.

This clone was seen just once. The gene calls are TRBV6-4 and TRBJ2-3; D gene uncertain. The CDR3 totals 13 residues. Trimming stripped 4 bases from V and 6 bases from J, with 11 bases between. Germline values: CDR1 MRHNA, CDR2 SNTAGT. CDR3 amino acids: CASSGGSSDTQYF. The CDR3, as DNA: TGTGCCAGCAGTGGGGGTAGTTCGGATACGCAGTATTTT.

The CDR3 protein is CASSLVAGHLYNEQFF. The CDR3 nucleotides are TGTGCCAGCAGCTTGGTAGCGGGACACCTTTACAATGAGCAGTTCTTC. The genes are TRBV5-6 and TRBJ2-1; 8 nucleotides agree with TRBD2. Losses at the gene ends were 0 bases for V and 4 bases for J; bases not matched to a gene: 6. The CDR3 runs to 16 residues. CDR1 is SGHDT and CDR2 is YYEEEE in the germline V gene.

There are a few counts of this clone. The J gene is TRBJ2-5, the V gene TRBV15; TRBD2 matches at 8 bases. In germline, CDR1 is LNHNV, CDR2 YYDKDF (reference sequence). The ends lost 6 bases at V and 2 bases at J; junction bases unmatched: 14. This CDR3 has 17 amino acids. The CDR3 DNA reads TGTGCCACCAGGAGCGACAGTACTAGCGGTTTTCAAGAGACCCAGTACTTC. Protein sequence: CATRSDSTSGFQETQYF.

CDR3 DNA sequence: TGTGCCAGCAGCCCGCGCTCCTATGGCTACACCTTC. Its protein product is CASSPRSYGYTF. V gene TRBV11-2 combines with J gene TRBJ1-2; the D is unclear. Between the trimmed V and J ends, which lost 5 bases and 4 bases, there was a span of 8 bases. Per the germline V gene, CDR1 is SGHAT and CDR2 is FQNNGV. The CDR3 length is 12 residues.

The V and J genes are TRBV6-6 and TRBJ2-7; D is unclear. CDR1 and CDR2 (germline): MNHNY, SVGAGI (reference sequence). The CDR3 extends over 12 amino acids. V lost 6 bases and J 6 bases, leaving 12 bases between the germline ends. The CDR3 loop reads CASSHGSGEQYF. In nucleotides, the CDR3 is TGTGCCAGCAGCCACGGGTCGGGCGAGCAGTACTTC.